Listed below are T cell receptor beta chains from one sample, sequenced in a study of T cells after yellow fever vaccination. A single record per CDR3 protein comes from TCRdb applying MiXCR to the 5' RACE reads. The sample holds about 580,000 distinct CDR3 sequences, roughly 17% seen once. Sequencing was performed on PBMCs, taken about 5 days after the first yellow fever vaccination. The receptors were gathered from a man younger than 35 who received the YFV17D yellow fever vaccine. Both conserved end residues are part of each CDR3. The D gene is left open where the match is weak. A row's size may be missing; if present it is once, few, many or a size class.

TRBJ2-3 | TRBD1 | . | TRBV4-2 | TGTGCCAGCAGCCAAGATGGACAGGGGTACGCAGATACGCAGTATTTT | CASSQDGQGYADTQYF
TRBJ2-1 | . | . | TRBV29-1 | TGCAGCGTTCCTGCGGCGGCCTACAATGAGCAGTTCTTC | CSVPAAAYNEQFF
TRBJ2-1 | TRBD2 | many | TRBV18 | TGTGCCAGCTCACCACTAGCGGGGGACTACAATGAGCAGTTCTTC | CASSPLAGDYNEQFF
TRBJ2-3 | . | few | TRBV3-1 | TGTGCCAGCAGCCAAGAGTGGGGCCAACTAGTGGGGGGCACAGATACGCAGTATTTT | CASSQEWGQLVGGTDTQYF
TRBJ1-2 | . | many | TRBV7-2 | TGTGCCAGCAGCCTACGGGACCTTAACTATGGCTACACCTTC | CASSLRDLNYGYTF
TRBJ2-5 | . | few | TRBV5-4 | TGTGCCAGCAGCCCCTACTCCCGACCTAGGGAGGAGACCCAGTACTTC | CASSPYSRPREETQYF
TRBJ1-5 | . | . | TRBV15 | TGTGCCACCAGCCCTAGGGTCCCGGGTGGGGAGCCCCAGCATTTT | CATSPRVPGGEPQHF
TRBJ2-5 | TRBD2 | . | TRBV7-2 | TGTGCCAGCAGCAAAAGAGCGGGGGTACAAGAGACCCAGTACTTC | CASSKRAGVQETQYF
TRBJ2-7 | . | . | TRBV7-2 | TGTGCCAGCAGCTTAGTCCGCGGGGGCCATTCCTACGAGCAGTACTTC | CASSLVRGGHSYEQYF
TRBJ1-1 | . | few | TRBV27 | TGTGCCAGCAGTTTCCTTCCGACAGTTTTGAACACTGAAGCTTTCTTT | CASSFLPTVLNTEAFF
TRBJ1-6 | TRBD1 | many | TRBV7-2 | TGTGCCAGCAGCTGGGACAGGGAAAAGTCACCCCTCCACTTT | CASSWDREKSPLHF
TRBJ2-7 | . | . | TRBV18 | TGTGCCAGCTCGGGAACCGACAGTTCCGAGCAGTACTTC | CASSGTDSSEQYF